Below, 7 T cell receptor beta chains from the same sample are listed, as sequenced in a study of blood T cell repertoires in COVID-19. The data were produced by immunoSEQ multiplex PCR, yet TCRdb's version contains in-frame clones alone and is incomplete. The repertoire has roughly 32,000 clones, 80% to 90% of them found once; the top ten carry over 13%. The source material was peripheral blood. These receptor sequences come from a man aged 60 to 69 with active COVID-19.

The chain combines TRBV19 with TRBJ2-1; 12 positions match TRBD1. The V gene's germline CDR1 is LNHDA and CDR2 SQIVND (reference sequence). After removal of 6 bases from V and 7 bases from J, the junction contained 10 bases not matched to a gene. The CDR3 contains 16 residues. CDR3: CASRGQGARIGNEQFF. In DNA form, the CDR3 reads TGTGCCAGTAGGGGACAGGGGGCAAGAATTGGGAATGAGCAGTTCTTC.

Remarks on this clone: The germline gene is not matched at one end of the junction; a read error may be the cause. The chain links TRBV5-5 to TRBJ2-3, with 7 bases that match TRBD1. The CDR3 has 12 residues. Germline values: CDR1 SGHKS, CDR2 YYEKEE (reference sequence). CDR3 sequence: CASSWGGDRQDF. The DNA for the CDR3 is TGTGCCAGCAGCTGGGGTGGGGACAGACAAGATTTT.

A remark on this clone: A read error is likely, as this CDR3 ends without the conserved phenylalanine or tryptophan. The V call is TRBV19, the J call TRBJ1-5; the D gene is possibly TRBD1 (5 bases). Germline CDR1 LNHDA, CDR2 SQIVND (reference sequence). This CDR3 spans 12 amino acids. The V end was cut by 9 bases, the J end by 1 base, with 7 bases between. CDR3 amino acids: CASGGSNQPQHS. CDR3 nucleotides: TGTGCCAGCGGGGGGAGCAATCAGCCCCAGCATTCT.

The chain combines TRBV6-2 or TRBV6-3 with TRBJ2-2, with TRBD2 as a possible D gene (5 bases). CDR1 is MNHEY, CDR2 SVGEGT, per germline. There are 12 residues in the CDR3. V was pared by 2 bases and J by 8 bases, with 6 bases between. The CDR3 reads CASSYQRGELFF. CDR3 bases: TGTGCCAGCAGTTACCAGCGGGGGGAGCTGTTTTTT.

The table lists this clone with a few counts. This chain joins TRBV18 and TRBJ2-5, with 10 bases fitting TRBD1. J lost 6 bases, V lost 4 bases, and 5 bases had no gene match. Germline-derived CDR1 and CDR2 are KGHSH and LQKENI. The CDR3 contains 14 residues. The CDR3 nucleotides read TGTGCCAGCTCACGGACAGGGGGAGGAAAGACCCAGTACTTC. The encoded protein is CASSRTGGGKTQYF.

The chain is built from TRBV7-2 and TRBJ2-3; 10 nucleotides match TRBD2. The CDR3 consists of 16 residues. From germline, CDR1 is SGHTA and CDR2 FQGNSA. The V gene end was trimmed by 7 bases and the J gene end by 1 base; junction bases not matched to a gene: 8. The CDR3 coding sequence is TGTGCCAGCAAAGGGTTTCTAGCGGGGGGCACAGATACGCAGTATTTT. Translation gives CASKGFLAGGTDTQYF.

The chain couples TRBV3-1 (or the pseudogene TRBV3-2) to TRBJ2-1; 9 nucleotides match TRBD2. With 6 bases clipped from V and 5 bases from J, the junction kept 8 bases outside the gene matches. The CDR3 length is 15 residues. CDR1 is LGHDT, CDR2 YNNKEL, per germline (reference sequence). CDR3 in DNA: TGTGCCAGCAGACTAACTAGCGGGCTTCACAATGAGCAGTTCTTC. Protein sequence: CASRLTSGLHNEQFF.